The 22 T cell receptor beta chains below come from one sample, sequenced in a study of T cells after posttransplantation cyclophosphamide. A marrow graft followed busulfan-fludarabine conditioning, with cyclophosphamide on days +3 and +4. Measured with immunoSEQ multiplex PCR; TCRdb has only the in-frame clones, and not every one. The sample comprises about 43,000 clones, about 92% of which are singletons, and about 2.5% rests with the top ten. This specimen was PBMCs, taken roughly 59 days after allogeneic stem cell transplant with posttransplant cyclophosphamide. The receptor source for this set is a male patient aged 60 to 75 who received an allogeneic stem cell transplant from a related donor and was CMV-positive. Some T cells may be graft donor cells.

The genes are TRBV19 and TRBJ1-5; weak D call: TRBD1 (6 bases). The germline V gene encodes CDR1 LNHDA and CDR2 SQIVND (reference sequence). V was shortened by 6 bases and J by 0 bases, with 15 bases between the two germline ends. The CDR3 runs to 16 residues. CDR3 residues: CASRPKDSYSNQPQHF. CDR3 bases: TGTGCCAGTAGACCGAAGGACAGTTATAGCAATCAGCCCCAGCATTTT.

The chain carries TRBV9 and TRBJ2-3; a weak D match, TRBD1 (6 bases). The length of the CDR3 is 16 residues. Trimming took 4 bases from V and 3 from J, leaving 18 bases between them. The germline CDR1 and CDR2 sequences are SGDLS and YYNGEE. The CDR3 bases are TGTGCCAGCAGCCCCGCTCAGGGGCACTTGACAGATACGCAGTATTTT. Translated: CASSPAQGHLTDTQYF.

The V call is TRBV6-5, the J call TRBJ1-5; D remains ambiguous. The CDR3 has 13 residues. Germline-derived CDR1 and CDR2 are MNHEY and SVGAGI. The V gene lost 4 bases and the J gene lost 6 bases, with 10 bases spanning the gap. CDR3 coding DNA: TGTGCCAGCAGTTCCAGGAGCGGTCAGCCCCAGCATTTT. This gives the protein CASSSRSGQPQHF.

The CDR3 DNA reads TGTGCCAGCAGCTCCGGGACACCAAGTATGAACACTGAAGCTTTCTTT. It yields the protein CASSSGTPSMNTEAFF. The chain has TRBV11-2 and TRBJ1-1, with D tentatively TRBD1 (6 bases). V lost 4 bases to trimming and J lost 0 bases, with 15 bases between them. The CDR3 length is 16 residues. Germline V gene data show CDR1 as SGHAT and CDR2 as FQNNGV. Together with reference TRBV11-2 and TRBJ1-1, the CDR3 gives the full variable domain: EAGVAQSPRYKIIEKRQSVAFWCNPISGHATLYWYQQILGQGPKLLIQFQNNGVVDDSQLPKDRFSAERLKGVDSTLKIQPAKLEDSAVYLCASSSGTPSMNTEAFFGQGTRLTVV.

The chain is built from TRBV30 and TRBJ1-6; D is perhaps TRBD1 (5 bases). The CDR3 extends over 15 amino acids. CDR1 is GTSNPN and CDR2 is SVGIG in the germline V gene (reference sequence). The V end lost 1 base, the J end lost 7 bases, and 14 bases lay between the germline ends. The CDR3: CAWSAPVDTNSPLHF. The CDR3 DNA is TGTGCCTGGAGTGCCCCGGTGGACACGAATTCACCCCTCCACTTT.

The chain combines TRBV27 with TRBJ1-4; 7 bases align to TRBD1. V was clipped by 6 bases and J by 0 bases; unmatched bases: 7. The germline V gene encodes CDR1 MNHEY and CDR2 SMNVEV (reference sequence). The CDR3 is 16 residues long. The CDR3 protein is CASSDREASTNEKLFF. In DNA, the CDR3 is TGTGCCAGCAGCGACAGGGAGGCCTCAACTAATGAAAAACTGTTTTTT.

The chain links TRBV18 to TRBJ1-3; unclear D gene. CDR1 KGHSH and CDR2 LQKENI come from the germline V gene. V was trimmed by 2 bases and J by 4 bases, leaving 12 bases between them. The CDR3 covers 15 residues. The DNA of the CDR3 is TGTGCCAGCTCACCATTATCGACGCGGGGAAACACCATATATTTT. It specifies CASSPLSTRGNTIYF.

In DNA, the CDR3 is TGCGCCAGCACCGGAGGACTAGCGGGGGAAAAGTACGAGCAGTACTTC. Translating it yields CASTGGLAGEKYEQYF. The rearrangement joins TRBV5-1 to TRBJ2-7, with 13 positions matching TRBD2. J lost 4 bases, V lost 6 bases, and 10 bases had no gene match. This CDR3 spans 16 amino acids. The V gene's germline CDR1 is SGHRS and CDR2 YFSETQ. The full variable domain, completed using reference TRBV5-1 and TRBJ2-7, is KAGVTQTPRYLIKTRGQQVTLSCSPISGHRSVSWYQQTPGQGLQFLFEYFSETQRNKGNFPGRFSGRQFSNSRSEMNVSTLELGDSALYLCASTGGLAGEKYEQYFGPGTRLTVT.

V usage is TRBV18 and J usage is TRBJ1-3, with 7 bases that match TRBD1. The junction had 9 bases not matched to a gene; V was cut back by 4 bases and J by 3 bases. Germline lookup yields CDR1 KGHSH and CDR2 LQKENI. This CDR3 comprises 16 residues. The CDR3 here is CASSLDDRENGNTIYF. The CDR3 coding sequence is TGTGCCAGCTCACTAGATGACAGGGAAAATGGAAACACCATATATTTT.

The genes are TRBV11-2 and TRBJ2-7, with D tentatively TRBD2 (6 bases). The CDR3 totals 14 residues. V dropped 4 bases and J dropped 0 bases, with 10 bases sitting between them. Germline V gene data show CDR1 as SGHAT and CDR2 as FQNNGV. The CDR3 nucleotides are TGTGCCAGCAGCTACTCCGGGAGCTCCTACGAGCAGTACGTC. This translates into CASSYSGSSYEQYV.

The chain is built from TRBV5-1 and TRBJ1-1; D uncertain. Germline CDR1 and CDR2: SGHRS and YFSETQ. CDR3 size: 15 residues. V was trimmed by 0 bases and J by 6 bases, leaving 15 bases between them. DNA of the CDR3: TGCGCCAGCAGCTTGGGACACATGGTTTTGGCTGAAGCTTTCTTT. It codes for CASSLGHMVLAEAFF.

Here the CDR3 DNA reads TGTGCCAGCAGCCGACAGGACTACCAAGAGACCCAGTACTTC. It yields the protein CASSRQDYQETQYF. This rearrangement joins TRBV27 to TRBJ2-5, with TRBD1 as a possible D gene (6 bases). CDR3 length: 14 amino acids. The ends were cut back, 6 bases at V and 0 bases at J, with 11 bases in the middle. Germline CDR1 reads MNHEY; CDR2 reads SMNVEV (reference sequence).

The J gene is TRBJ2-3, the V gene TRBV7-8, with D unclear. The CDR3 extends over 16 amino acids. From germline, CDR1 is SGHVS and CDR2 FQNEAQ. V was trimmed by 4 bases and J by 2 bases, leaving 16 bases between them. CDR3 sequence: CASSSHMASPTDTQYF. The DNA of the CDR3 is TGTGCCAGCAGCTCCCACATGGCTTCCCCCACAGATACGCAGTATTTT.

CDR3 sequence: CASSSAGGGTDTQYF. CDR3 nucleotides: TGTGCCAGCTCATCAGCGGGCGGGGGCACAGATACGCAGTATTTT. This chain joins TRBV18 and TRBJ2-3, with D possibly matching TRBD2 (6 bases). The CDR3 length is 15 residues. V lost 5 bases to trimming and J lost 1 base, with 13 bases between them. From germline, CDR1 is KGHSH and CDR2 LQKENI.

The gene calls are TRBV6-1 and TRBJ1-2; no clear D. Germline values: CDR1 MNHNS, CDR2 SASEGT. The CDR3 is made up of 13 amino acids. V lost 4 bases and J lost 2, with 8 bases in between. DNA for the CDR3: TGTGCCAGCAGTGTGACACGGAACTATGGCTACACCTTC. Protein: CASSVTRNYGYTF.

The rearrangement uses TRBV27 and TRBJ2-3; 7 nucleotides agree with TRBD2. Trimming took 4 bases from V and 3 from J; bases not matched to a gene: 4. This CDR3 contains 14 residues. The germline gives CDR1 MNHEY, CDR2 SMNVEV (reference sequence). The CDR3 here is CASSYRRGTDTQYF. The CDR3 coding sequence is TGTGCCAGCAGTTACAGGCGGGGGACAGATACGCAGTATTTT.

This clone appeared once. This chain joins TRBV14 and TRBJ2-3; 11 positions agree with TRBD2. There are 16 residues in the CDR3. Germline V lookup: CDR1 SGHDN, CDR2 FVKESK. V lost 4 bases, J lost 7 bases, and 10 bases stayed unmatched. The CDR3, as DNA: TGTGCCAGCAGCCCGAGACTAGCGGGGAGGCTGAATACGCAGTATTTT. Translated: CASSPRLAGRLNTQYF.

This chain uses TRBV19 with TRBJ1-1, with D unresolved. The CDR3 loop spans 11 amino acids. Germline values: CDR1 LNHDA, CDR2 SQIVND (reference sequence). Trimming took off 4 bases at V and 8 bases at J, with 8 bases between the two ends. CDR3: CASSRATEAFF. For the CDR3, the DNA is TGTGCCAGTAGTAGGGCCACAGAAGCTTTCTTT.

This clone was observed a single time. The V call is TRBV2, the J call TRBJ1-5; 9 nucleotides agree with TRBD1. Germline V gene lookup returns CDR1 SNHLY and CDR2 FYNNEI. With V trimmed by 4 bases and J by 7 bases, 8 bases remained unmatched. There are 15 residues in the CDR3. The CDR3 region has the DNA TGTGCCAGCAGTGCAGGACAGGGGTCGGGCCAGCCCCAGCATTTT. The encoded protein is CASSAGQGSGQPQHF.

V is TRBV9 and J is TRBJ2-5; a possible D gene is TRBD2 (6 bases). The better agreement between TRBJ2-7 and the DNA end casts doubt on the J call. The CDR3 covers 14 residues. From germline, CDR1 is SGDLS and CDR2 YYNGEE. CDR3 DNA: TGTGCCAGCAGCGTACTTCCGCTAGCGCACGAGCAGTACTTC. This codes for CASSVLPLAHEQYF.

This rearrangement joins TRBV5-6 to TRBJ1-3, with D tentatively TRBD1 (5 bases). In germline, CDR1 is SGHDT, CDR2 YYEEEE. The CDR3 runs to 16 residues. Trimming removed 8 bases at V and 0 bases at J, with 18 bases between. CDR3: CASQYLRASSGNTIYF. The CDR3 nucleotides read TGTGCCAGTCAATACCTCAGGGCGAGCTCTGGAAACACCATATATTTT.

The chain uses TRBV5-5 and TRBJ2-1, with 7 bases fitting TRBD2. The V gene's germline CDR1 is SGHKS and CDR2 YYEKEE (reference sequence). CDR3 size: 15 residues. Trimming removed 4 bases from V and 2 bases from J; junction bases left unmatched: 6. The CDR3 loop reads CASSKTSETYNEQFF. The DNA of the CDR3 is TGTGCCAGCAGCAAAACTAGCGAGACCTACAATGAGCAGTTCTTC.